These 26 T cell receptor beta chains were sequenced from one sample in a study of OX40 agonist ivuxolimab in advanced cancers. The protocol was immunoSEQ multiplex PCR, while the TCRdb copy is restricted to in-frame clones and leaves out a portion. Here the sample spans under 75,000 clones, around 82% being singletons. This material consisted of CD4+ or CD8+ T cells sorted from blood, taken in a trial of the OX40 agonist ivuxolimab. All receptors derive from an adult with an advanced solid tumor such as melanoma, head and neck, liver or kidney cancer.

The chain uses TRBV7-9 and TRBJ1-3, with D uncertain. The ends were cut back, 1 base at V and 0 bases at J, with 13 bases in the middle. The germline gives CDR1 SEHNR, CDR2 FQNEAQ (reference sequence). This CDR3 is built from 17 residues. The CDR3 DNA is TGTGCCAGCAGCTTAGGTGGCCAGTTTCTCTCTGGAAACACCATATATTTT. Its translation is CASSLGGQFLSGNTIYF.

The chain combines TRBV4-3 with TRBJ1-5, with unresolved D. Germline V gene data show CDR1 as LGHNA and CDR2 as YSLEER. CDR3 length equals 15 residues. The V end lost 2 bases, the J end lost 2 bases, and 10 bases lay between the germline ends. The CDR3 reads CASSQSTGGNQPQHF. The CDR3 nucleotides are TGCGCCAGCAGCCAATCGACGGGAGGCAATCAGCCCCAGCATTTT.

A single count supports this clone. This rearrangement joins TRBV19 to TRBJ2-5, with 7 bases matching TRBD1. Germline trimming cut 5 bases from V and 1 base from J; bases unmatched to any gene: 7. The CDR3 contains 15 residues. Looked up from germline, CDR1 is LNHDA and CDR2 is SQIVND (reference sequence). The DNA of the CDR3 is TGTGCCAGTAGTCCAAACAGGGGATCCCAAGAGACCCAGTACTTC. Its translation: CASSPNRGSQETQYF.

This chain joins TRBV6-1 and TRBJ2-4, with unresolved D. V lost 1 base and J 13 bases, leaving 8 bases between the germline ends. The CDR3 consists of 11 residues. Germline-derived CDR1 and CDR2 are MNHNS and SASEGT. CDR3 coding DNA: TGTGCCAGCAGTGAAGGGGGAAGGCAGTACTTC. Translating it yields CASSEGGRQYF.

The chain links TRBV6-1 to TRBJ2-2; D not certain. The germline V and J ends were trimmed by 2 bases and 2 bases, with 9 bases remaining between them. The CDR3 runs 15 residues. Germline loops: CDR1 MNHNS, CDR2 SASEGT. CDR3 in amino acids: CASSERLLNTGELFF. CDR3 sequence (DNA): TGTGCCAGCAGTGAAAGGTTATTAAACACCGGGGAGCTGTTTTTT.

This clone was seen a handful of times. CDR3 protein: CASSSGLFGMVTF. The CDR3 DNA reads TGTGCCAGCAGTTCTGGCCTGTTCGGGATGGTCACCTTC. The V and J genes are TRBV6-5 and TRBJ1-2; no clear D gene. Germline CDR1 MNHEY, CDR2 SVGAGI. The CDR3 runs 13 residues. V lost 4 bases and J 13 bases, leaving 19 bases between the germline ends.

This rearrangement joins TRBV5-1 to TRBJ1-1, with a weak D call TRBD1 (5 bases). The germline gives CDR1 SGHRS, CDR2 YFSETQ. This CDR3 region has 13 residues. V gave up 4 bases and J gave up 4 bases, with 11 bases separating them. The CDR3 DNA reads as TGCGCCAGCAGCCAGGGAGGGGCCACTGAAGCTTTCTTT. As protein: CASSQGGATEAFF.

This chain links TRBV5-4 with TRBJ2-1, with TRBD2 as a possible D gene (5 bases). Germline CDR1 is SGHNT and CDR2 is YYREEE (reference sequence). The V and J ends lost 3 bases and 6 bases respectively, with 19 bases between them. The CDR3 has 16 amino acids. The CDR3 sequence: CASSSGGASKFNEQFF. The CDR3 DNA reads as TGTGCCAGCAGCTCGGGTGGCGCTAGCAAGTTCAATGAGCAGTTCTTC.

This chain joins TRBV5-1 and TRBJ1-1, with TRBD1 matching over 8 bases. The germline CDR1 and CDR2 sequences are SGHRS and YFSETQ. V was clipped by 2 bases and J by 1 base; unmatched bases: 7. This CDR3 has 16 residues. CDR3 residues: CASSFGSTGGNTEAFF. Here the CDR3 DNA reads TGCGCCAGCAGCTTTGGAAGCACAGGGGGGAACACTGAAGCTTTCTTT. The full variable domain, its missing parts supplied by reference TRBV5-1 and TRBJ1-1, is KAGVTQTPRYLIKTRGQQVTLSCSPISGHRSVSWYQQTPGQGLQFLFEYFSETQRNKGNFPGRFSGRQFSNSRSEMNVSTLELGDSALYLCASSFGSTGGNTEAFFGQGTRLTVV.

The chain joins TRBV11-2 to TRBJ2-7; possibly TRBD1 for D (6 bases). The V gene lost 9 bases and the J gene lost 1 base, with 7 bases spanning the gap. Germline-derived CDR1 and CDR2 are SGHAT and FQNNGV. CDR3 size: 11 residues. CDR3 region: CASTGSYEQYF. The CDR3 region has the DNA TGTGCCAGTACAGGGTCCTACGAGCAGTACTTC.

Here the CDR3 DNA reads TGTGCCAGCAGCTGGGACAGGGAAGAGACCCAGTACTTC. As protein: CASSWDREETQYF. V and J are TRBV5-4 and TRBJ2-5, with 9 nucleotides matching TRBD1. V trimming: 3 bases; J trimming: 3 bases; junction bases outside the gene matches: 0. CDR1 and CDR2 (germline): SGHNT, YYREEE (reference sequence). The CDR3 contains 13 residues.

This chain uses TRBV19 with TRBJ1-2, with D perhaps TRBD1 (5 bases). CDR3 length equals 13 residues. The V gene lost 8 bases and the J gene lost 2 bases, with 12 bases spanning the gap. Germline loops: CDR1 LNHDA, CDR2 SQIVND (reference sequence). The CDR3 spells CASGTTANYGYTF. The CDR3 nucleotides are TGTGCCAGTGGGACGACAGCCAACTATGGCTACACCTTC. Complete variable domain (other parts from reference TRBV19 and TRBJ1-2): DGGITQSPKYLFRKEGQNVTLSCEQNLNHDAMYWYRQDPGQGLRLIYYSQIVNDFQKGDIAEGYSVSREKKESFPLTVTSAQKNPTAFYLCASGTTANYGYTFGSGTRLTVV.

The table lists this clone with a few counts. The chain combines TRBV4-2 with TRBJ2-1; 8 bases agree with TRBD1. V lost 2 bases to trimming and J lost 2 bases; unmatched junction nucleotides: 5. There are 16 residues in the CDR3. Germline values: CDR1 LGHNA, CDR2 YNFKEQ. The CDR3 reads CASSQQTGATYNEQFF. CDR3 sequence (DNA): TGTGCCAGCAGCCAACAGACAGGGGCTACCTACAATGAGCAGTTCTTC.

The V and J genes are TRBV7-3 and TRBJ1-1, with a possible D match to TRBD1 (6 bases). Per germline, CDR1 SGHTA and CDR2 FQGTGA. This CDR3 has 13 amino acids. Trimming left V 5 bases short and J 7 bases short, with 14 bases between. CDR3 bases: TGTGCCAGCAGCCAAGGGGGAGAGGGTGAAGCTTTCTTT. Amino acid sequence: CASSQGGEGEAFF.

The genes are TRBV5-1 and TRBJ2-2, with D unclear. Trimming pared 1 base from V and 0 bases from J, leaving 7 bases between. The CDR3 sequence is 15 residues long. The germline V gene encodes CDR1 SGHRS and CDR2 YFSETQ. The CDR3 coding sequence is TGCGCCAGCAGCTTGCGGCTTCCGAACACCGGGGAGCTGTTTTTT. This codes for CASSLRLPNTGELFF.

The gene calls are TRBV30 and TRBJ2-7; D unclear. Germline V gene data show CDR1 as GTSNPN and CDR2 as SVGIG (reference sequence). The CDR3 length is 13 residues. V lost 5 bases and J lost 3, with 14 bases in between. DNA for the CDR3: TGTGCCTGGGACACGACGGGCCACTACGAGCAGTACTTC. Translation: CAWDTTGHYEQYF.

This rearrangement joins TRBV11-1 to TRBJ2-5; 7 positions match TRBD2. CDR1 is SGHAT and CDR2 is FQDESV in the germline V gene (reference sequence). CDR3 length: 16 amino acids. Trimming cost V 5 bases and J 3 bases; bases outside gene matches: 12. The CDR3 nucleotides read TGTGCCAGCAGCCCATCGGGAGCGGGATTAAAAGAGACCCAGTACTTC. Translation: CASSPSGAGLKETQYF.

CDR3 loop: CASSTQMPGKLFF. In nucleotides, the CDR3 is TGTGCCAGTAGTACACAGATGCCCGGGAAACTGTTTTTT. The V call is TRBV19, the J call TRBJ1-4; no clear D. Trimming pared 4 bases from V and 11 bases from J, leaving 14 bases between. Germline V gene sequence: CDR1 LNHDA, CDR2 SQIVND (reference sequence). The length of the CDR3 is 13 residues.

V gene TRBV21-1 combines with J gene TRBJ1-1; TRBD1 reflects the table's D call only, with no check against the DNA. TRBV21-1 is reported as a pseudogene. The length of the CDR3 is 19 residues. CDR3 nucleotide sequence: TGTGCCAGCAGCAGCATACGGGACAGGGGTACGATTTTAATCCCTGAAGCTTTCTTT. This encodes CASSSIRDRGTILIPEAFF.

The rearrangement links TRBV10-1 to TRBJ2-3; 8 nucleotides match TRBD2. The CDR3 covers 13 residues. V lost 10 bases, J lost 3 bases, and 6 bases stayed unmatched. The germline V gene has CDR1 WNHNN and CDR2 SYGVQD (reference sequence). The CDR3 bases are TGCGCCACCACGGCGGGGGGTACAGATACGCAGTATTTT. Protein sequence: CATTAGGTDTQYF.

This clone was detected only a few times. The V call is TRBV30, the J call TRBJ2-7, with 7 bases lining up with TRBD1. Unmatched junction bases numbered 14, after V lost 8 bases and J lost 4 bases. The CDR3 loop spans 14 amino acids. CDR1 and CDR2 (germline): GTSNPN, SVGIG (reference sequence). CDR3 protein: CAVRHRGPSYEQYF. CDR3 coding DNA: TGTGCCGTCCGCCACAGGGGACCCTCGTACGAGCAGTACTTC. Based on the CDR3 plus reference TRBV30 and TRBJ2-7, the full variable domain is SQTIHQWPATLVQPVGSPLSLECTVEGTSNPNLYWYRQAAGRGLQLLFYSVGIGQISSEVPQNLSASRPQDRQFILSSKKLLLSDSGFYLCAVRHRGPSYEQYFGPGTRLTVT.

The chain employs TRBV6-1 and TRBJ2-5, with no clear D. Germline-derived CDR1 and CDR2 are MNHNS and SASEGT. The V end was cut by 7 bases, the J end by 0 bases, with 15 bases between. The CDR3 loop spans 15 amino acids. In DNA, the CDR3 is TGTGCCAGCACTAGGGCCATAAACAACCAAGAGACCCAGTACTTC. Its translation: CASTRAINNQETQYF.

V usage is TRBV6-1 and J usage is TRBJ2-5; no firm D call. The V gene lost 11 bases and the J gene lost 2 bases, with 12 bases spanning the gap. This CDR3 spans 12 amino acids. Germline V gives CDR1 MNHNS, CDR2 SASEGT. The CDR3 spells CAVKLGQETQYF. For the CDR3, the DNA is TGTGCCGTTAAACTGGGACAAGAGACCCAGTACTTC.

The chain recombines TRBV6-5 with TRBJ1-3; D remains unclear. V was shortened by 5 bases and J by 0 bases, with 11 bases between the two germline ends. Germline V gives CDR1 MNHEY, CDR2 SVGAGI. This CDR3 contains 15 residues. CDR3 sequence: CASSTTALSGNTIYF. CDR3 sequence (DNA): TGTGCCAGCAGTACCACAGCGCTCTCTGGAAACACCATATATTTT.

The gene calls are TRBV27 and TRBJ1-6; D call uncertain. The germline V gene has CDR1 MNHEY and CDR2 SMNVEV (reference sequence). The V gene lost 8 bases and the J gene lost 9 bases, with 14 bases spanning the gap. CDR3 length: 13 residues. CDR3 sequence reads: CASSEGFSSPLHF. CDR3 nucleotides: TGTGCCAGCTCGGAGGGCTTCTCTTCACCCCTCCACTTT.

The chain links TRBV30 to TRBJ2-7; 12 bases are shared with TRBD2. The CDR3 loop spans 15 amino acids. The germline gives CDR1 GTSNPN, CDR2 SVGIG (reference sequence). After removal of 1 base from V and 8 bases from J, the junction contained 9 bases not matched to a gene. The CDR3 region is CAWSEVTSGGTQQYF. The CDR3 DNA is TGTGCCTGGAGTGAGGTGACTAGCGGGGGAACTCAGCAGTACTTC. Looking up the rest from reference TRBV30 and TRBJ2-7 gives the full variable domain: SQTIHQWPATLVQPVGSPLSLECTVEGTSNPNLYWYRQAAGRGLQLLFYSVGIGQISSEVPQNLSASRPQDRQFILSSKKLLLSDSGFYLCAWSEVTSGGTQQYFGPGTRLTVT.